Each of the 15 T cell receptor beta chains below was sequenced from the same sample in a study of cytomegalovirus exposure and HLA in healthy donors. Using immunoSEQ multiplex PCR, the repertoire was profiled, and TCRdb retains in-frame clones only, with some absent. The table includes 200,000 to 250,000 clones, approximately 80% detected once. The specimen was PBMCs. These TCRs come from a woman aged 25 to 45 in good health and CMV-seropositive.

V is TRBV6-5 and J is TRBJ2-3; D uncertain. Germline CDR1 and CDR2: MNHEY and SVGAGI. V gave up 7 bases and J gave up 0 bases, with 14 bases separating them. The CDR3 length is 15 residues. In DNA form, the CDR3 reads TGTGCCAGCATCCATCGCCCGGGCAGCACAGATACGCAGTATTTT. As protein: CASIHRPGSTDTQYF.

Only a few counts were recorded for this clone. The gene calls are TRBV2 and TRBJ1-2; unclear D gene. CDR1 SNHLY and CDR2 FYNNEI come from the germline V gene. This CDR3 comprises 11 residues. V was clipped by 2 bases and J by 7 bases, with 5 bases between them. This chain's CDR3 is CASSESFGYTF. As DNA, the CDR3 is TGTGCCAGCAGTGAATCTTTTGGCTACACCTTC.

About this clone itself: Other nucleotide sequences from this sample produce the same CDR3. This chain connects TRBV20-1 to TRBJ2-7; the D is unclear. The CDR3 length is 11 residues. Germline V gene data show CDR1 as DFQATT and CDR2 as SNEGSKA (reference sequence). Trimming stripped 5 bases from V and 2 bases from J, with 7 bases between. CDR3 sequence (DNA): TGCAGTGCTGGGCTTGCCTACGAGCAGTACTTC. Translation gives CSAGLAYEQYF.

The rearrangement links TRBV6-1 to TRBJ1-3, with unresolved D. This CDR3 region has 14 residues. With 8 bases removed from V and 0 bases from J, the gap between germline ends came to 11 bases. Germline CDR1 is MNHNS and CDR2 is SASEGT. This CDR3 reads CASSTQVSGNTIYF. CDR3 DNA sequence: TGTGCCAGCTCAACGCAAGTCTCTGGAAACACCATATATTTT.

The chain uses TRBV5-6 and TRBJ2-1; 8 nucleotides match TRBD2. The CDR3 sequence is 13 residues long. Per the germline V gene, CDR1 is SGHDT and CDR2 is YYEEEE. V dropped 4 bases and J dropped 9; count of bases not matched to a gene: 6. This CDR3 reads CASSGRLAGEQFF. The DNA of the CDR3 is TGTGCCAGCAGCGGGAGGCTAGCGGGTGAGCAGTTCTTC.

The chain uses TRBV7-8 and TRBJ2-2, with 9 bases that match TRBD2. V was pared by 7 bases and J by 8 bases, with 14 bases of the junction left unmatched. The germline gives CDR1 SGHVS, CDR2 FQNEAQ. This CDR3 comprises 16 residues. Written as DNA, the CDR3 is TGTGCCAGCACCCGAGCCGGCCTAGCGGGATGGGGGGAGCTGTTTTTT. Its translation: CASTRAGLAGWGELFF.

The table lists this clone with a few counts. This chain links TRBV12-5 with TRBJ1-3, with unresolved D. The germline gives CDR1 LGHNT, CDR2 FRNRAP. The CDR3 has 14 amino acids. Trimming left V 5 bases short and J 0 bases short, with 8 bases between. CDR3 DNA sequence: TGTGCTAGTGGTCCTGACAACTCTGGAAACACCATATATTTT. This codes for CASGPDNSGNTIYF.

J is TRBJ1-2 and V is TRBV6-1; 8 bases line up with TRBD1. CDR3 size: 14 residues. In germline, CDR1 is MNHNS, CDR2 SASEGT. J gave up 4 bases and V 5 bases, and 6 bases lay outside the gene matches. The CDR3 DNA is TGTGCCAGCAGTCCCATCGACAGGGGCTATGGCTACACCTTC. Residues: CASSPIDRGYGYTF.

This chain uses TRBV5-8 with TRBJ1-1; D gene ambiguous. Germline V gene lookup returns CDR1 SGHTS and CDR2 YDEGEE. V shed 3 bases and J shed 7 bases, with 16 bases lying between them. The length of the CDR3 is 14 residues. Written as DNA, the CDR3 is TGTGCCAGCAGCTCACAAGGCTTGAGGAATGAAGCTTTCTTT. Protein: CASSSQGLRNEAFF.

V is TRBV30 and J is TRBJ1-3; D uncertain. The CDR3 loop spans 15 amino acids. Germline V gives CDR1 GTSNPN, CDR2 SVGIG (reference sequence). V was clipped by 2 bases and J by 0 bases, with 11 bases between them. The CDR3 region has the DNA TGTGCCTGGAGTAATAACGTACACTCTGGAAACACCATATATTTT. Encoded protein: CAWSNNVHSGNTIYF.

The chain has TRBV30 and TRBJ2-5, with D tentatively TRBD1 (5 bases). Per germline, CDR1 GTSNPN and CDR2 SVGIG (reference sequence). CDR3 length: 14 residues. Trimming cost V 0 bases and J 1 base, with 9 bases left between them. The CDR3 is CAWSVTGLQETQYF. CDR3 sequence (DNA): TGTGCCTGGAGTGTAACAGGCCTCCAAGAGACCCAGTACTTC.

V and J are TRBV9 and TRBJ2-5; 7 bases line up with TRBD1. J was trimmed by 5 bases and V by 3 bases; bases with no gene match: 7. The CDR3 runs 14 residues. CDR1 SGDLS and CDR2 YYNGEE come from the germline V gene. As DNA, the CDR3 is TGTGCCAGCAGCGCGACAGGGACGGTGGAGACCCAGTACTTC. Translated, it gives CASSATGTVETQYF.

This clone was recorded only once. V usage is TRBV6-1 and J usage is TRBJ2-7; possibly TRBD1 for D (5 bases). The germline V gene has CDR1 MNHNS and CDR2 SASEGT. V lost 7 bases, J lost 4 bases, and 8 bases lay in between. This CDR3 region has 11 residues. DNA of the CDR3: TGTGCCAGCATGGGGCAGTACGAGCAGTACTTC. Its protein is CASMGQYEQYF.

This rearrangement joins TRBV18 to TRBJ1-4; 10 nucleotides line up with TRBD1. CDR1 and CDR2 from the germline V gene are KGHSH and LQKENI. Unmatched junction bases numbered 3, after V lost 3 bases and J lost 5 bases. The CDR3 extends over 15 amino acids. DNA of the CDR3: TGTGCCAGCTCACCGGGGACAGGGGAGAATGAAAAACTGTTTTTT. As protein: CASSPGTGENEKLFF.

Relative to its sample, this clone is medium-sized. The CDR3 protein is CASSRGMNTEAFF. The CDR3 nucleotides are TGTGCCAGCAGTAGGGGGATGAACACTGAAGCTTTCTTT. The chain couples TRBV28 to TRBJ1-1; tentatively, D is TRBD1 (6 bases). Germline V CDR1 and CDR2: MDHEN, SYDVKM. The CDR3 is 13 residues long. V was clipped by 5 bases and J by 0 bases, with 7 bases between them.